These 7 T cell receptor beta chains were all obtained from the same sample, sequenced in a study of shared T cell receptors in the human thymus. TCRdb's table, derived via immunoSEQ multiplex PCR, lists solely in-frame clones and lacks some. The sample lists approximately 490,000 clones, 75% to 85% seen once, with roughly 0.013% in the top ten. The sample was also reused in another study, on human thymus T cells.

The sample comprised thymocytes. Receptor source: a boy less than two years old with a congenital heart defect.

The chain is built from TRBV10-1 and TRBJ2-7, with 12 bases identical to TRBD2. The ends lost 2 bases at V and 6 bases at J; junction bases unmatched: 5. CDR1 and CDR2 from the germline V gene are WNHNN and SYGVQD (reference sequence). The CDR3 has 15 residues. CDR3 loop: CASSERLAGDFEQYF. As DNA, the CDR3 is TGCGCCAGCAGTGAGAGACTAGCGGGGGATTTCGAGCAGTACTTC.

The V call is TRBV10-3, the J call TRBJ2-7, with 7 bases aligning to TRBD1. With V trimmed by 10 bases and J by 5 bases, 8 bases remained unmatched. CDR3 size: 12 residues. The germline V gene encodes CDR1 ENHRY and CDR2 SYGVKD. CDR3 residues: CASSTGIDEQYF. The CDR3 bases are TGTGCCAGTTCGACAGGGATCGACGAGCAGTACTTC.

This clone appeared a few times. The V call is TRBV6-5, the J call TRBJ1-3; 8 nucleotides agree with TRBD1. Germline V gene data show CDR1 as MNHEY and CDR2 as SVGAGI. J was trimmed by 3 bases and V by 4 bases; bases with no gene match: 5. This CDR3 comprises 15 residues. The CDR3 protein is CASSSGQDLGNTIYF. CDR3 bases: TGTGCCAGCAGTTCGGGACAGGATCTTGGAAACACCATATATTTT.

This rearrangement joins TRBV18 to TRBJ2-1, with TRBD2 matching 10 bases. The germline V gene encodes CDR1 KGHSH and CDR2 LQKENI. Unmatched junction bases numbered 8, after V lost 0 bases and J lost 3 bases. The CDR3 has 18 residues. In DNA form, the CDR3 reads TGTGCCAGCTCACCACCCATGCTAGCGGGAGTCCTCTACAATGAGCAGTTCTTC. Amino acid sequence: CASSPPMLAGVLYNEQFF.

The sample holds a few counts of this clone. This chain links TRBV28 with TRBJ2-7, with 8 bases lining up with TRBD1. The ends lost 6 bases at V and 6 bases at J; junction bases unmatched: 13. CDR3 length equals 15 residues. Looked up from germline, CDR1 is MDHEN and CDR2 is SYDVKM. This CDR3 reads CASRARTGPDGEQYF. The CDR3 region has the DNA TGTGCCAGCAGGGCCAGGACAGGGCCTGATGGCGAGCAGTACTTC.

The V gene is TRBV10-3, the J gene TRBJ2-7; 11 nucleotides line up with TRBD1. J lost 3 bases, V lost 8 bases, and 3 bases had no gene match. CDR1 and CDR2 from the germline V gene are ENHRY and SYGVKD. CDR3 length equals 13 residues. The CDR3 coding sequence is TGTGCCATCGGACAGGGGGCGTTCTACGAGCAGTACTTC. This codes for CAIGQGAFYEQYF.

Notes on this clone: One end of the junction fails to match germline, which may point to a read error. The V and J genes are TRBV4-3 and TRBJ2-5; 14 nucleotides agree with TRBD2. The CDR3 has 13 residues. Germline V CDR1 and CDR2: LGHNA, YSLEER. The CDR3 nucleotides read TGCGCCAGCAGCCAAGGACTAGCGGGGGGGAAGCACTTC. It specifies CASSQGLAGGKHF.